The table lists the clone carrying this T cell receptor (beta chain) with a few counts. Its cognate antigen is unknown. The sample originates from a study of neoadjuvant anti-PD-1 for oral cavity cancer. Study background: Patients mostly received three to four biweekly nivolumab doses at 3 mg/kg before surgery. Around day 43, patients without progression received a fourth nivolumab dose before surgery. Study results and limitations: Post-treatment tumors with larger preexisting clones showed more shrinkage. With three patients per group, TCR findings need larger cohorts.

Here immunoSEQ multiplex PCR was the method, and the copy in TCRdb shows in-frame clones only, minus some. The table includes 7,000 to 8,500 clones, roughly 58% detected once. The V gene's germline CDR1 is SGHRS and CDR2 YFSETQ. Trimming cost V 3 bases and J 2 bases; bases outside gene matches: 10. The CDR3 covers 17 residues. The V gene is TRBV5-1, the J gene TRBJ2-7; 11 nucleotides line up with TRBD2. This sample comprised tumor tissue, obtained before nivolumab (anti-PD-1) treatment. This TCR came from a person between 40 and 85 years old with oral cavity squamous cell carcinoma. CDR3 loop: CASSSGGSGGVPYEQYF. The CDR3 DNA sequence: TGCGCCAGCAGCTCCGGAGGTAGCGGGGGGGTACCCTACGAGCAGTACTTC.